The clone carrying this T cell receptor beta chain was seen a few times. The antigen remains unidentified. Germline loops: CDR1 MNHEY, CDR2 SVGAGI. With 2 bases clipped from V and 4 bases from J, the junction kept 3 bases outside the gene matches. CDR3 length: 14 residues. Preparation of the TCRbeta library used unique molecular identifiers. TCRdb redid the calling of the PCR reads with MiXCR, one entry per CDR3 protein. The sample consists of about 980,000 distinct CDR3 sequences, roughly 29% of them appearing once. This sample is drawn from a study of T-cell reconstitution after alpha-beta-depleted transplantation in children. Overall study results and limits: Reportedly, only several hundred clones from non-depleted graft cells drove alpha-beta T-cell counts at about two months. After one year, T-cell counts and TCRbeta diversity mostly came from new T cells.

This clonotype originated in a boy younger than two who had a stem cell transplant for SCID, so the T cells may come from the graft donor. The V and J genes are TRBV6-5 and TRBJ2-7; 9 bases are a match to TRBD1. The material sequenced was PBMCs, mostly from graft donor cells, taken 360 days after TCRalphabeta/CD19-depleted stem cell transplant. In DNA, the CDR3 is TGTGCCAGCAGTTACCGGGACAGGGAGTACGAGCAGTACTTC. Its protein product is CASSYRDREYEQYF.